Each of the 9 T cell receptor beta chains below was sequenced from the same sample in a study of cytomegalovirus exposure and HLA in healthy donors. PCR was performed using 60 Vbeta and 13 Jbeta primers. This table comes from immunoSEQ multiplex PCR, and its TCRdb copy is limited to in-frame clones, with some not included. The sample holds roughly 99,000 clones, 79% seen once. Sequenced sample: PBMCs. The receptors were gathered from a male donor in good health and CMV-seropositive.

DNA of the CDR3: TGTGCCAGCACCTGGACAGATGGAACTGAAGCTTTCTTT. It translates to CASTWTDGTEAFF. The chain joins TRBV6-5 to TRBJ1-1; a weak D match, TRBD1 (6 bases). Deletions cut 7 bases from V and 5 bases from J, with 14 bases between. The CDR3 loop spans 13 amino acids. Germline V gene sequence: CDR1 MNHEY, CDR2 SVGAGI.

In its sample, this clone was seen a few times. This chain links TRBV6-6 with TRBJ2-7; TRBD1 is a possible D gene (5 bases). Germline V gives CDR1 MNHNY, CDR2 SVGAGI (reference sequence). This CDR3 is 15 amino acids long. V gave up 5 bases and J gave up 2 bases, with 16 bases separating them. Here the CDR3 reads CASSPGQGLTYEQYF. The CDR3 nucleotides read TGTGCCAGCAGTCCAGGGCAGGGTTTGACCTACGAGCAGTACTTC.

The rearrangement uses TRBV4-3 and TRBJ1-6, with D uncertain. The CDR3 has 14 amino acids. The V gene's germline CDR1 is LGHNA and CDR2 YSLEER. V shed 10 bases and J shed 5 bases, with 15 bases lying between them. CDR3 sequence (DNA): TGCGCCATCGGATGGAGGCCCCATAATTCACCCCTCCACTTT. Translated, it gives CAIGWRPHNSPLHF.

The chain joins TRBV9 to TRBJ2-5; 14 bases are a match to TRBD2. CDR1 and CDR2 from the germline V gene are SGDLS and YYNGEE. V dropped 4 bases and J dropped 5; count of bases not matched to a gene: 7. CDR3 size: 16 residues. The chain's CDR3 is CASSLGTSGGGETQYF. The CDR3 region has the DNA TGTGCCAGCAGCCTCGGGACTAGCGGGGGTGGTGAGACCCAGTACTTC.

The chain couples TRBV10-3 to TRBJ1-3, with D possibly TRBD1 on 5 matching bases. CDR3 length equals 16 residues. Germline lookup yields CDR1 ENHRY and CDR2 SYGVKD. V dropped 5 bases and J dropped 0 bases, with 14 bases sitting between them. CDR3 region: CAISPTVILSGNTIYF. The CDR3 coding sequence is TGTGCCATCAGTCCGACAGTGATTCTCTCTGGAAACACCATATATTTT.

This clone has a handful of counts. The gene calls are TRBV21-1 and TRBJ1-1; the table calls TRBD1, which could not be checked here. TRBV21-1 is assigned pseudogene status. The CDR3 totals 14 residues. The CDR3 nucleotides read TGTGCCAGCACCCAGGACAGTTACCGCACTGAAGCTTTCTTT. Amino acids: CASTQDSYRTEAFF.

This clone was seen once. CDR3 loop: CAWSLRTDNEQFF. CDR3 coding DNA: TGTGCCTGGAGTCTCCGAACAGACAATGAGCAGTTCTTC. V and J are TRBV30 and TRBJ2-1; D is undetermined. V lost 2 bases to trimming and J lost 5 bases, with 10 bases between them. CDR3 size: 13 residues. Germline-derived CDR1 and CDR2 are GTSNPN and SVGIG (reference sequence).

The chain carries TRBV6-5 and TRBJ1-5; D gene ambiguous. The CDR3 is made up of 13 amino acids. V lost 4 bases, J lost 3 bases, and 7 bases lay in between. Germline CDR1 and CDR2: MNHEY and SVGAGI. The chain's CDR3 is CASSSRFNQPQHF. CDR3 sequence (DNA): TGTGCCAGCAGTTCCAGATTCAATCAGCCCCAGCATTTT.

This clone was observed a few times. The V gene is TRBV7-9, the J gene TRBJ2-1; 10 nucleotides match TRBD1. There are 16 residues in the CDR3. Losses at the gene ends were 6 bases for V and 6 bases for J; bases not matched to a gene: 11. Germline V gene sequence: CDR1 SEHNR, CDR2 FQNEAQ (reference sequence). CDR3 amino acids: CASRRRGQGMGNEQFF. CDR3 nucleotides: TGTGCCAGCAGGAGACGGGGACAGGGGATGGGCAATGAGCAGTTCTTC.